This T cell receptor beta chain is from a study of regulatory T cells in long-lasting Graves disease. Study-wide findings and caveats: Thyroid tissue went unstudied; only peripheral blood was examined. Less diverse TCR repertoires were seen in persistent Graves' patients than in newly diagnosed ones.

Arm-PCR of CDR3 regions and iRepertoire HTBI primers were used to build TCR beta libraries. In TCRdb, the multiplex PCR reads were re-called with MiXCR into one record per CDR3 protein. This table holds 450,000 to 650,000 distinct CDR3 sequences, 15% to 20% found once. Germline lookup yields CDR1 KGHDR and CDR2 SFDVKD. This CDR3 comprises 16 residues. Trimming pared 4 bases from V and 5 bases from J, leaving 17 bases between. This clonotype has ten or more counts. Its antigen remains unknown. As to time point: newly diagnosed GD, antithyroid drugs for less than 3 months. With RNA extracted from PBMCs as input, the TCR library was made. This sample was also put to use in a study of T cells in Graves' hyperthyroidism and ophthalmopathy. That work contributes: Diagnosis of hyperthyroidism was new in patients aged 18 to 65, and its duration was under 2 months.

The chain uses TRBV24-1 and TRBJ2-1; TRBD2 might be the D (6 bases). The sequence was collected from a woman aged 35-65 years with Graves disease. The material was peripheral blood mononuclear cells (PBMCs), obtained at new diagnosis, from a patient treated with antithyroid drugs. CDR3 sequence reads: CATSEGGLQINNEQFF. CDR3 DNA: TGTGCCACCAGTGAGGGGGGACTCCAGATTAACAATGAGCAGTTCTTC.